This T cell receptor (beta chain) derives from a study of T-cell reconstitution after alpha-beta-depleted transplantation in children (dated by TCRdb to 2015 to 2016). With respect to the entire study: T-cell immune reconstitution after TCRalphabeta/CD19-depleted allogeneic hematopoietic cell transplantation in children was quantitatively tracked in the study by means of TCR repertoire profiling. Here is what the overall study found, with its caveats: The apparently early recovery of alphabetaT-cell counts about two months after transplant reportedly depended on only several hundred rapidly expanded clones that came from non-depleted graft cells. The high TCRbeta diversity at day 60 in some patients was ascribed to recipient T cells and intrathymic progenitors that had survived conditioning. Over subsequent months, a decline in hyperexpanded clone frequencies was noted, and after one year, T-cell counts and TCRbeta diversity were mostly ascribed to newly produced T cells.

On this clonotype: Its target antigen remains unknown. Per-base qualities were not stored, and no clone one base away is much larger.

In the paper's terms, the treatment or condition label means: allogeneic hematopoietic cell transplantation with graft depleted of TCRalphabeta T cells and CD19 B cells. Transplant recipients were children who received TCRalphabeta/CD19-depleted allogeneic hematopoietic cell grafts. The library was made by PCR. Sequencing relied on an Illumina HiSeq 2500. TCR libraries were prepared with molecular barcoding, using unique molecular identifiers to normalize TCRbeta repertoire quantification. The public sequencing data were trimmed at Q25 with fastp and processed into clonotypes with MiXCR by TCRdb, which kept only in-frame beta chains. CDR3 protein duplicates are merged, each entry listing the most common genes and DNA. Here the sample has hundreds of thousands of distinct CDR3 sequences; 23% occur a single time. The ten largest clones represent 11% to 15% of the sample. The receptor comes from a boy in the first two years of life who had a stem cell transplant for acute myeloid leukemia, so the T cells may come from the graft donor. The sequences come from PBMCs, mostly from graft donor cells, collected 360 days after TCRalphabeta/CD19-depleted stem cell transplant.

The CDR3 protein: CASMKRDRESEQYF. DNA sequence: TGTGCCAGCATGAAACGGGACAGGGAATCCGAGCAGTACTTC. Recombination joined TRBV27 with TRBJ2-7, with 9 bases matching TRBD1. The CDR1 and CDR2 encoded by the germline V gene (reference sequence) are MNHEY and SMNVEV. The CDR3, cysteine through phenylalanine, is 14 amino acids long. This entry keeps only the CDR3 DNA: 42 bases, framed from base 1. V has 7 bases trimmed and J has 6 bases trimmed; junction bases matching no gene number 10.